This T cell receptor beta chain was sequenced during a study of cytomegalovirus exposure and HLA in healthy donors (dated by TCRdb to 2017 to 2019). Regarding the complete study: According to an earlier analysis of several hundred of the donors, about 179 million T cells yielded some 120 million unique TCR beta sequences and about 300 Gb of sequence data. An earlier analysis of approximately 640 of the donors applied high-throughput TCR beta sequencing to assess whether each TCR beta V gene segment acted as functional or pseudogenic. Roughly 310 gigabases of sequencing data and tens of millions of unique TCR sequences were included in an early release covering about 600 HLA-typed donors. Among some 410 genotyped donors of the cohort, an average of around 240,000 unique TCR beta nucleotide sequences were sequenced per donor, roughly 18% of them non-productive. The study profiled the T cell repertoires of around 700 subjects by immunosequencing and related them to cytomegalovirus serostatus. Alongside the repertoire data, information on donor age, sex, ethnicity and CMV serostatus was compiled. Besides the first cohort of 666 subjects, a separate validation cohort made up of 120 different subjects was used. In a later analysis, previously published TCR beta repertoires from about 670 donors were re-analyzed and high-resolution HLA genotyping was added so that TCR occurrence patterns could be studied. In the later analysis, no new phenotypic data were used to find candidate immune exposures; instead, reliance was placed on TCR beta sequences and their occurrence across donors. Class I and class II HLA loci were covered by the typing at four-digit resolution. The number of typed donors differed by locus: 629-630 for A, B, C, DRB1 and DQB1; 500 to 550 for DQA1; 606 for DPA1; and approximately 450 for DPB1. Genome-wide SNP genotypes for about 65% of the roughly 670 donors were used in a later genetic analysis, which treated that subset as a discovery cohort. Every repertoire in the discovery cohort had been generated on one and the same sequencing platform. Several DR-DQ haplotypes were treated as single units for association and clustering because of strong linkage in the cohort. High-throughput TCR immunosequencing, statistical association of individual TCRs with disease status, and machine learning were combined to predict cytomegalovirus infection status. The aim of the study was to test whether cataloging public T cell receptors could identify signatures of past pathogen exposure. Of the approximately 400 genotyped donors, over 70% fell in the genetic ancestry cluster associated with self-reported Caucasian donors.

The cohort was made up of about 610 healthy bone marrow donors. At the time of sampling, every cohort member was nominally healthy, though immune exposures that went unrecorded were likely present. The donor tested CMV seropositive and was one of the 289 seropositive cohort members. A peripheral blood sample was collected from each donor, and TCR beta sequencing was performed on peripheral blood mononuclear cells. Genomic DNA extraction from the blood cell samples was performed with the Qiagen DNeasy Blood Extraction Kit. On this clone itself: The specificity of this receptor is unknown. No base quality information exists; no much larger clone differs at one position.

The library was made by the immunoSEQ multiplex PCR assay. The multiplex PCR relied on a mix of 60 forward primers for TCR Vbeta segments and 13 reverse primers for TCR Jbeta segments. Amplification of the CDR3 region of rearranged TCR beta genes was performed with a multiplex PCR assay on genomic DNA. Amplified TCR beta libraries were sequenced as 87-base-pair reads on the Illumina HiSeq System. In the source study's methods: Across the 600 to 700 repertoires, a later analysis counted some 81 million unique TCR beta chains, 8.5 million to 12 million of which were shared by at least two donors. Raw reads were error-corrected and collapsed into unique sequences with a nearest-neighbor algorithm that merged closely related sequences to remove PCR and sequencing errors. CDR3 sequences were aligned to IMGT reference sequences to assign V, D and J gene segments. Each retained sequence needed at least a six-nucleotide match to both a V gene segment and a J gene segment. Rearrangements were classified as productive when the CDR3 lacked stop codons and remained in frame with V and J, and all other rearrangements were classified as non-productive. Following IMGT convention, CDR3 was defined as the stretch from the second conserved V-encoded cysteine to the conserved J-encoded phenylalanine. The earlier analysis of some 580 of the donors excluded any sequence lacking an unambiguous match to a single V gene segment. An earlier analysis of 587 of the donors classified V segments as functional when productive rearrangements were above 56.7% and as segregating when the standard deviation between donors was above 5%. To diagnose cytomegalovirus status from the catalog of TCR beta chain sequences, a statistical classification framework was built. A later analysis assigned V and J genes by comparing TCR nucleotide sequences with IMGT/GENE-DB human TR gene sequences. A later analysis assigned CDR3 sequences and most-parsimonious VDJ recombination scenarios with the TCRdist pipeline. A later analysis defined each TCR beta chain by its CDR3 amino acid sequence plus V-gene family, and excluded reads lacking a unique V-gene family. In a later analysis, several hundred highly shared, low-generation-probability nucleotide sequences were removed to address suspected cross-contamination and a sequencing artifact. In a later analysis, a clonal expansion index for each public chain was calculated from normalized within-repertoire ranks of inferred template counts. In a later analysis, generation probabilities were computed using a VDJ recombination model fitted to out-of-frame rearrangements, and the results were checked against IGoR. Hypergeometric tests were used in a later analysis to score TCR-TCR, TCR-HLA and TCR-CMV co-occurrence, with a repertoire-size bias correction applied to the TCR pairs. A later analysis estimated false discovery rates by permuting HLA or CMV assignments 20 times. In a later analysis, co-occurring TCRs were grouped with DBSCAN, and TCRdist sequence similarity was added when clustering was performed within HLA-allele-positive subsets. Co-occurrence clustering excluded repertoires with fewer than 30,000 or more than 120,000 public chains, plus five with anomalous nucleotide sharing. Not all clones reach the TCRdb copy of this immuneACCESS table, which keeps in-frame sequences only. Checked studies attribute under half of the gap to unresolved V genes and leave the rest unexplained. V, J and clone size reflect that table, while D and trimming were determined from the DNA. The sample table shows under 200,000 clones, and approximately 70% are seen once. The ten biggest clones cover less than 3.5% of the sample.

On the study overall, not on this receptor specifically: A later analysis found that HLA-associated TCR beta chains were more clonally expanded and had lower generation probabilities than equally common non-associated chains. Because some donors lacked HLA typing at each locus, the association tests relied only on the typed subset. In the study, 150 to 200 TCR beta chains were listed as associated with cytomegalovirus. A cluster of highly shared sequence variants was judged likely to be a technical artifact of the sequencing pipeline. While some public TCRs were present in many individuals, most TCR sequences turned up only very rarely across donors. Some 16 rarely observed V segments, including chromosome 9 orphons, were excluded from the earlier analysis of about 600 of the donors because counts were too low. A further reported finding was that TCR beta sequences accurately predicted the HLA-A and HLA-B alleles for most subjects in the first cohort. According to a later analysis, parvovirus B19, influenza, CMV and Epstein-Barr virus appeared linked to several top co-occurrence clusters. This cohort had only TCR beta chains sequenced, and the lack of alpha or paired-chain data limited which features could be detected. The authors suggested that the approach could potentially be generalized to other disease states and immunological phenotypes. For the cohort, immune exposure information was limited to CMV serostatus. Broadly in line with IMGT annotations, most TCR beta V segments showed up in productive rearrangements about 87% or about 30% of the time in an earlier analysis of 587 of the donors. Roughly uniform sequencing depth across donors was assumed in presence/absence analyses, although this assumption may not hold. When HLA alleles, especially DR and DQ, strongly co-occurred, attributing TCR associations to individual alleles was difficult. The classifier was reported to diagnose cytomegalovirus status with high specificity and sensitivity in both the original and validation cohorts. Linkage disequilibrium might explain the correlated functional status among segregating V segments, but an unknown experimental factor could not be ruled out. A later genetic analysis associated a missense DCLRE1C variant with V-gene and J-gene trimming of TCR beta chains, and an independent cohort replicated the association. Three of the identified cytomegalovirus-associated TCR beta chains were confirmed in vitro to be specific for cytomegalovirus antigens. In a later genetic analysis, fewer N-insertions in productive TCRs were reported among donors in an Asian-associated ancestry cluster than the 666-donor mean. In a later analysis, the rate of TCR association differed among HLA loci, with DRB1 alleles having the most associated TCRs and HLA-C alleles having the fewest. In a later analysis, most CMV-associated TCR beta chains were found to appear HLA-restricted, with HLA associations seemingly driven largely by CMV exposure. In a later analysis, about 17,000 TCR beta sequences were associated with specific HLA alleles at a false discovery rate of 0.05.

The sequencing input was PBMCs. This sequence was found in a woman aged 35 to 49 in good health and CMV-seropositive.

The DNA sequence is given as TGTGCCACCAGCAGCGGAGGGGGACTAGCGGGACTAACTACCCAGTTCTTC. Its translation reads: CATSSGGGLAGLTTQFF. Rearrangement joined TRBV15 to TRBJ2-1, with TRBD2 identical over 13 junction bases. From the cysteine through the phenylalanine, the CDR3 covers 17 amino acids. The DNA shown is the 51-base CDR3, in frame from base 1. CDR1 is given as LNHNV and CDR2 as YYDKDF, both from the germline V gene (reference sequence). Relative to germline, V is missing 3 bases and J is missing 13 bases, with 15 bases of the junction outside any gene match.